Below, 30 T cell receptor beta chains from the same sample are listed, as sequenced in a study of blood T cell repertoires in COVID-19 (dated by TCRdb to the early 2020s). Library preparation employed the immunoSEQ multiplex PCR assay. The table comes from immuneACCESS by way of TCRdb, which keeps in-frame sequences with V and J called. Part of the clones is missing from these tables; in studies checked, under half for an unresolved V gene and the rest for unknown reasons. This sample gives under 200,000 clones in total; roughly 80% of them show up just once. Clones ranked in the top ten supply 14% of the sample. The sequencing sample was made of peripheral blood. All receptors derive from a woman aged 70-85 years with COVID-19, enrolled during active disease.

The chain recombines TRBV10-3 with TRBJ2-4; TRBD1 matches 7 bases. The junction had 4 bases not matched to a gene; V was cut back by 6 bases and J by 5 bases. This CDR3 is 13 amino acids long. Germline V gives CDR1 ENHRY, CDR2 SYGVKD. The DNA of the CDR3 is TGTGCCATCAGAAGGACAGGTGAAAACATTCAGTACTTC. Its translation is CAIRRTGENIQYF.

This sequence joins TRBV28 and TRBJ2-3; 7 positions agree with TRBD2. CDR1 and CDR2 from the germline V gene are MDHEN and SYDVKM. CDR3 length: 14 residues. Losses at the gene ends were 6 bases for V and 2 bases for J; bases not matched to a gene: 5. The CDR3 DNA sequence: TGTGCCAGCAGGGGGGGAGGGTCCACAGATACGCAGTATTTT. As protein: CASRGGGSTDTQYF.

The rearrangement joins TRBV4-1 to TRBJ2-4; D unclear. Germline V CDR1 and CDR2: MGHRA, YSYEKL. V was cut by 4 bases and J by 5 bases, with 9 bases left in between. The CDR3 has 13 residues. In DNA form, the CDR3 reads TGCGCCAGCAGCCCCCTAACCGAAAACATTCAGTACTTC. It yields the protein CASSPLTENIQYF.

This clone was detected a few times. V gene TRBV10-2 combines with J gene TRBJ1-1, with D possibly being TRBD1 (5 bases). Trimming removed 0 bases at V and 1 base at J, with 12 bases between. From germline, CDR1 is WSHSY and CDR2 SAAADI. CDR3 length equals 16 residues. CDR3 sequence (DNA): TGCGCCAGCAGTGAGTCTCGACAGTCTCGGAACACTGAAGCTTTCTTT. Protein product: CASSESRQSRNTEAFF.

The chain links TRBV19 to TRBJ2-7; D might be TRBD2 (5 bases). CDR1 is LNHDA, CDR2 SQIVND, per germline (reference sequence). Trimming left V 5 bases short and J 1 base short, with 12 bases between. The CDR3 has 14 residues. The CDR3 nucleotides are TGTGCCAGTAGTCCACAACTAGATTCCTACGAGCAGTACTTC. Amino acid sequence: CASSPQLDSYEQYF.

The V and J genes are TRBV11-2 and TRBJ1-1; the D is unclear. CDR1 is SGHAT, CDR2 FQNNGV, per germline. Trimming took off 1 base at V and 6 bases at J, with 15 bases between the two ends. This CDR3 spans 15 amino acids. The CDR3 loop reads CASSLVPDTRAEAFF. In DNA form, the CDR3 reads TGTGCCAGCAGCTTAGTACCTGACACGCGCGCTGAAGCTTTCTTT.

The J gene is TRBJ2-5, the V gene TRBV2; 9 nucleotides agree with TRBD1. From germline, CDR1 is SNHLY and CDR2 FYNNEI. This CDR3 comprises 15 residues. The V gene end was trimmed by 8 bases and the J gene end by 5 bases; junction bases not matched to a gene: 12. CDR3 DNA sequence: TGTGCCAGCCGCCGCACGGACAGGGGATCGGAGACCCAGTACTTC. This translates into CASRRTDRGSETQYF. The full variable domain, completed using reference TRBV2 and TRBJ2-5, is EPEVTQTPSHQVTQMGQEVILRCVPISNHLYFYWYRQILGQKVEFLVSFYNNEISEKSEIFDDQFSVERPDGSNFTLKIRSTKLEDSAMYFCASRRTDRGSETQYFGPGTRLLVL.

The V call is TRBV27, the J call TRBJ2-3; 10 bases line up with TRBD2. The CDR3 contains 18 residues. CDR1 and CDR2 from the germline V gene are MNHEY and SMNVEV (reference sequence). V lost 1 base and J lost 1; bases outside the gene matches: 8. The chain's CDR3 is CASSLLPLAGVGTDTQYF. The CDR3 DNA reads TGTGCCAGCAGTTTATTACCCCTAGCGGGAGTTGGCACAGATACGCAGTATTTT.

The CDR3 DNA follows: TGCGCCAGCAGTATTGGGACAGGTGGCCCTGAAGCTTTCTTT. Protein: CASSIGTGGPEAFF. The J gene is TRBJ1-1, the V gene TRBV4-1, with 8 bases identical to TRBD1. The CDR3 covers 14 residues. With 6 bases clipped from V and 6 bases from J, the junction kept 9 bases outside the gene matches. Germline V gene sequence: CDR1 MGHRA, CDR2 YSYEKL.

The CDR3 region has the DNA TGTGCCAGCAGTTACCGGGGTTTAGGGGGCGAGGGGCAGTTCTTC. This codes for CASSYRGLGGEGQFF. The chain is built from TRBV6-5 and TRBJ2-1; 7 positions match TRBD1. V was clipped by 2 bases and J by 12 bases; unmatched bases: 13. This CDR3 is built from 15 residues. The germline V gene encodes CDR1 MNHEY and CDR2 SVGAGI.

V usage is TRBV27 and J usage is TRBJ2-3; 7 positions match TRBD1. Germline assignment: CDR1 MNHEY and CDR2 SMNVEV (reference sequence). With 6 bases clipped from V and 2 bases from J, the junction kept 5 bases outside the gene matches. This CDR3 is built from 14 residues. CDR3 in amino acids: CASRMTGHTDTQYF. Here the CDR3 DNA reads TGTGCCAGCAGAATGACAGGGCACACAGATACGCAGTATTTT.

The rearrangement uses TRBV6-5 and TRBJ1-3; the match to TRBD1 covers 7 bases. The CDR3 consists of 15 residues. The V gene's germline CDR1 is MNHEY and CDR2 SVGAGI. V trimming: 5 bases; J trimming: 4 bases; junction bases outside the gene matches: 8. The CDR3 protein is CASSSLTGSGNTIYF. DNA for the CDR3: TGTGCCAGCAGTAGCCTGACAGGGTCCGGAAACACCATATATTTT.

The CDR3, as DNA: TGTGCCTGGACGCAGGGGTATGGCTACACCTTC. This sequence encodes CAWTQGYGYTF. The rearrangement uses TRBV30 and TRBJ1-2, with a possible D match to TRBD1 (6 bases). Trimming shortened V by 4 bases and J by 5 bases, and 8 bases separated the two germline ends. This CDR3 region has 11 residues. Germline values: CDR1 GTSNPN, CDR2 SVGIG (reference sequence).

This clone occurred a few times. The chain uses TRBV11-2 and TRBJ2-2, with 10 bases lining up with TRBD1. The CDR3 sequence is 17 residues long. The V gene's germline CDR1 is SGHAT and CDR2 FQNNGV. The V and J ends lost 2 bases and 6 bases, in that order; junction bases with no gene match: 9. The CDR3 protein is CASSLFLGTGVPGELFF. In nucleotides, the CDR3 is TGTGCCAGCAGCTTATTTTTGGGGACAGGGGTTCCCGGGGAGCTGTTTTTT.

This chain uses TRBV27 with TRBJ2-1, with 8 bases fitting TRBD2. V dropped 1 base and J dropped 6; count of bases not matched to a gene: 5. Germline lookup yields CDR1 MNHEY and CDR2 SMNVEV (reference sequence). CDR3 length equals 15 residues. In nucleotides, the CDR3 is TGTGCCAGCAGTTTATGGAGCGGGAGTATCAATGAGCAGTTCTTC. Translated, it gives CASSLWSGSINEQFF.

This clone was observed once. This rearrangement joins TRBV28 to TRBJ1-5; 7 positions agree with TRBD1. J gave up 5 bases and V 3 bases, and 1 base lay outside the gene matches. The CDR3 is 13 residues long. In germline, CDR1 is MDHEN, CDR2 SYDVKM. This CDR3 reads CASSFTGDQPQHF. CDR3 in DNA: TGTGCCAGCAGTTTTACAGGGGATCAGCCCCAGCATTTT.

This rearrangement joins TRBV28 to TRBJ1-2; D unresolved. Per the germline V gene, CDR1 is MDHEN and CDR2 is SYDVKM. Trimming removed 2 bases from V and 2 bases from J, with 9 bases in between. CDR3 length: 14 residues. The CDR3 is CASSLAGINYGYTF. DNA of the CDR3: TGTGCCAGCAGTTTAGCGGGCATAAACTATGGCTACACCTTC.

CDR3 DNA sequence: TGTGCCAGCAGATACGCGGGAGAAGAGACCCAGTACTTC. This codes for CASRYAGEETQYF. The chain joins TRBV7-8 to TRBJ2-5, with 7 nucleotides matching TRBD2. V lost 6 bases to trimming and J lost 3 bases; unmatched junction nucleotides: 4. This CDR3 spans 13 amino acids. Germline-derived CDR1 and CDR2 are SGHVS and FQNEAQ.

The J gene is TRBJ2-2, the V gene TRBV30; TRBD2 agrees at 9 bases. This CDR3 has 16 residues. V was clipped by 1 base and J by 7 bases; unmatched bases: 10. Germline V gene data show CDR1 as GTSNPN and CDR2 as SVGIG (reference sequence). CDR3 in DNA: TGTGCCTGGAGTGGGCAAGGCGGGAGGGCCGGCGGGGAGCTGTTTTTT. Translating gives CAWSGQGGRAGGELFF.

This chain joins TRBV7-2 and TRBJ1-2, with TRBD1 as a possible D gene (5 bases). The CDR3 consists of 13 residues. From germline, CDR1 is SGHTA and CDR2 FQGNSA. The V and J ends lost 3 bases and 2 bases respectively, with 7 bases between them. The CDR3 DNA follows: TGTGCCAGCAGCTTTGACAGAAACTATGGCTACACCTTC. This gives the protein CASSFDRNYGYTF.

The gene calls are TRBV18 and TRBJ2-1; TRBD1 is a possible D gene (6 bases). The V and J ends lost 3 bases and 4 bases respectively, with 13 bases between them. This CDR3 contains 15 residues. CDR1 and CDR2 (germline): KGHSH, LQKENI. CDR3 sequence reads: CASSPRDILYNEQFF. Written as DNA, the CDR3 is TGTGCCAGCTCACCTCGGGACATTCTTTACAATGAGCAGTTCTTC.

The chain has TRBV4-1 and TRBJ2-2; 8 nucleotides line up with TRBD2. Germline-derived CDR1 and CDR2 are MGHRA and YSYEKL. The V gene end was trimmed by 3 bases and the J gene end by 3 bases; junction bases not matched to a gene: 3. This CDR3 has 15 residues. The chain's CDR3 is CASSQGGRYTGELFF. CDR3 bases: TGCGCCAGCAGCCAGGGCGGGAGGTACACCGGGGAGCTGTTTTTT.

On this clone itself: Other nucleotide sequences from this sample produce the same CDR3. The J gene is TRBJ2-3, the V gene TRBV18, with 8 positions matching TRBD1. V dropped 3 bases and J dropped 3; count of bases not matched to a gene: 2. Germline-derived CDR1 and CDR2 are KGHSH and LQKENI. This CDR3 is built from 14 residues. The CDR3: CASSPRTGTDTQYF. The CDR3 DNA is TGTGCCAGCTCACCCAGGACAGGGACAGATACGCAGTATTTT.

The J gene is TRBJ2-5, the V gene TRBV5-5; TRBD1 might be the D (7 bases). Deletions cut 4 bases from V and 5 bases from J, with 12 bases between. CDR3 length equals 13 residues. Germline CDR1 and CDR2: SGHKS and YYEKEE (reference sequence). CDR3 in DNA: TGTGCCAGCAGCGCGACAGGGAGGGAGACCCAGTACTTC. Translated: CASSATGRETQYF.

The chain joins TRBV6-5 to TRBJ1-2; 8 bases match TRBD1. This CDR3 is built from 15 residues. The junction had 12 bases not matched to a gene; V was cut back by 4 bases and J by 8 bases. Per the germline V gene, CDR1 is MNHEY and CDR2 is SVGAGI. The CDR3 DNA reads as TGTGCCAGCAGTTTCTTGGGACAGGTCCCAGGGGGCTACACCTTC. Translation: CASSFLGQVPGGYTF.

This chain connects TRBV27 to TRBJ1-2, with D maybe TRBD1 (6 bases). The germline V gene encodes CDR1 MNHEY and CDR2 SMNVEV (reference sequence). The CDR3 extends over 12 amino acids. V shed 5 bases and J shed 7 bases, with 11 bases lying between them. The CDR3 reads CASSLQGSGYTF. For the CDR3, the DNA is TGTGCCAGCAGTCTACAGGGCTCTGGCTACACCTTC.

The chain combines TRBV30 with TRBJ1-2; the match to TRBD1 covers 9 bases. Germline assignment: CDR1 GTSNPN and CDR2 SVGIG (reference sequence). The V segment lost 4 bases and the J segment 8 bases; nucleotides outside the gene matches: 11. This CDR3 region has 14 residues. For the CDR3, the DNA is TGTGCCTGGACCCTTAGGGACAGGGCGGGCGGCTACACCTTC. Amino acids: CAWTLRDRAGGYTF.

V gene TRBV12-3 or TRBV12-4 combines with J gene TRBJ2-4; TRBD1 matches at 7 bases. V was pared by 5 bases and J by 9 bases, with 7 bases of the junction left unmatched. The CDR3 runs to 13 residues. CDR3 in DNA: TGTGCCAGCAGTCCACAGGGGCCGGGCATTCAGTACTTC. This codes for CASSPQGPGIQYF.

V is TRBV7-8 and J is TRBJ2-7; 9 bases match TRBD2. Per the germline V gene, CDR1 is SGHVS and CDR2 is FQNEAQ. V was pared by 5 bases and J by 1 base, with 12 bases of the junction left unmatched. This CDR3 has 17 amino acids. The CDR3 bases are TGTGCCAGCAGCCCACTCCTGGGACTAGCCGATTCCTACGAGCAGTACTTC. It codes for CASSPLLGLADSYEQYF.

The J gene is TRBJ2-5, the V gene TRBV9, with unresolved D. Trimming removed 0 bases at V and 5 bases at J, with 8 bases between. The CDR3 has 13 amino acids. Germline V gene data show CDR1 as SGDLS and CDR2 as YYNGEE. The CDR3 nucleotides read TGTGCCAGCAGCGTAGGTTCCAGGGAGACCCAGTACTTC. Translating gives CASSVGSRETQYF.